These 3 T cell receptor beta chains were all obtained from the same sample, sequenced in a study of blood T cell repertoires in COVID-19. Assay: immunoSEQ multiplex PCR; the TCRdb copy retains only in-frame clones and omits some. Of 130,000 to 150,000 clones in the sample, roughly 88% were seen once. Sequenced sample: peripheral blood. The receptors shown here come from a woman aged 45-65 years with acute or convalescent COVID-19.

The chain uses TRBV6-5 and TRBJ2-7, with D possibly being TRBD2 (6 bases). This CDR3 is 13 amino acids long. Germline CDR1 MNHEY, CDR2 SVGAGI. Trimming removed 8 bases from V and 2 bases from J, with 13 bases in between. This chain's CDR3 is CASGARGPYEQYF. In DNA form, the CDR3 reads TGTGCCAGCGGGGCGCGGGGACCCTACGAGCAGTACTTC.

CDR3 DNA: TGCGCCAGCAGCCCGGGCACAGATACGCAGTATTTT. Protein product: CASSPGTDTQYF. The genes are TRBV5-1 and TRBJ2-3; D ambiguous. Trimming took off 4 bases at V and 1 base at J, with 4 bases between the two ends. CDR3 length: 12 amino acids. The germline V gene encodes CDR1 SGHRS and CDR2 YFSETQ.

The rearrangement joins TRBV18 to TRBJ2-7, with 7 bases matching TRBD1. The V and J ends lost 3 bases and 2 bases, in that order; junction bases with no gene match: 4. This CDR3 has 14 residues. Germline-derived CDR1 and CDR2 are KGHSH and LQKENI. The CDR3 DNA reads as TGTGCCAGCTCACCCTCGACAGGGACCTACGAGCAGTACTTC. Translated: CASSPSTGTYEQYF. The full variable domain, in which reference TRBV18 and TRBJ2-7 provide the parts outside the CDR3, is NAGVMQNPRHLVRRRGQEARLRCSPMKGHSHVYWYRQLPEEGLKFMVYLQKENIIDESGMPKERFSAEFPKEGPSILRIQQVVRGDSAAYFCASSPSTGTYEQYFGPGTRLTVT.